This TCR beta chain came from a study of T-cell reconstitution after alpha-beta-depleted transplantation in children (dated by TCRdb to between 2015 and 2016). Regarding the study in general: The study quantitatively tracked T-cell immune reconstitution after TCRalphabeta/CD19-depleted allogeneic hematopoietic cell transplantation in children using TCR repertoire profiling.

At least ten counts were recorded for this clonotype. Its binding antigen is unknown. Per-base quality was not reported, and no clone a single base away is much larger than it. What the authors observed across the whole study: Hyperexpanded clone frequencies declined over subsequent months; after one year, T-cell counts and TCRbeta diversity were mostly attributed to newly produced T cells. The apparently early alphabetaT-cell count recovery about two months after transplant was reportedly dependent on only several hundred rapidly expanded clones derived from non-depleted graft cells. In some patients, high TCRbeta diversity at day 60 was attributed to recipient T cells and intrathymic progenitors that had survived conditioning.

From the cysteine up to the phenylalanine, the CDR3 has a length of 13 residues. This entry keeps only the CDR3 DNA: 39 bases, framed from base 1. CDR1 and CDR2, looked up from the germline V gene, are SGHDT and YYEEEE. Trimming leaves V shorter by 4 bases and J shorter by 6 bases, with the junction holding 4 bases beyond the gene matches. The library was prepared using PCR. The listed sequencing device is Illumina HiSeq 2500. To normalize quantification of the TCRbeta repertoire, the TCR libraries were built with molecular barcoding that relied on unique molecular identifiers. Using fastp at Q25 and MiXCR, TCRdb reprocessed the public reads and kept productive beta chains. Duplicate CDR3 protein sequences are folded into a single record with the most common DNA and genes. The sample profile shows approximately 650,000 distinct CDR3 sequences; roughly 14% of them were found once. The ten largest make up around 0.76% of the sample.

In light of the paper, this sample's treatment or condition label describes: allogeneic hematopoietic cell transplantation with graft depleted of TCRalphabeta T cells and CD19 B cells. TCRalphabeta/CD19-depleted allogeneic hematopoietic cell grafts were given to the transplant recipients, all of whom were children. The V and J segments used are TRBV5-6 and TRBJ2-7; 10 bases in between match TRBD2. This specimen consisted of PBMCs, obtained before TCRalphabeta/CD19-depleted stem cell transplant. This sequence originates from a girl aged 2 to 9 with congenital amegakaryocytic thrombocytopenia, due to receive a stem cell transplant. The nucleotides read TGTGCCAGCAGCCCGGGACTAGCGTTCGAGCAGTACTTC. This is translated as CASSPGLAFEQYF. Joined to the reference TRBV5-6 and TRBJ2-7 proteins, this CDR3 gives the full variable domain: DAGVTQSPTHLIKTRGQQVTLRCSPKSGHDTVSWYQQALGQGPQFIFQYYEEEERQRGNFPDRFSGHQFPNYSSELNVNALLLGDSALYLCASSPGLAFEQYFGPGTRLTVT.